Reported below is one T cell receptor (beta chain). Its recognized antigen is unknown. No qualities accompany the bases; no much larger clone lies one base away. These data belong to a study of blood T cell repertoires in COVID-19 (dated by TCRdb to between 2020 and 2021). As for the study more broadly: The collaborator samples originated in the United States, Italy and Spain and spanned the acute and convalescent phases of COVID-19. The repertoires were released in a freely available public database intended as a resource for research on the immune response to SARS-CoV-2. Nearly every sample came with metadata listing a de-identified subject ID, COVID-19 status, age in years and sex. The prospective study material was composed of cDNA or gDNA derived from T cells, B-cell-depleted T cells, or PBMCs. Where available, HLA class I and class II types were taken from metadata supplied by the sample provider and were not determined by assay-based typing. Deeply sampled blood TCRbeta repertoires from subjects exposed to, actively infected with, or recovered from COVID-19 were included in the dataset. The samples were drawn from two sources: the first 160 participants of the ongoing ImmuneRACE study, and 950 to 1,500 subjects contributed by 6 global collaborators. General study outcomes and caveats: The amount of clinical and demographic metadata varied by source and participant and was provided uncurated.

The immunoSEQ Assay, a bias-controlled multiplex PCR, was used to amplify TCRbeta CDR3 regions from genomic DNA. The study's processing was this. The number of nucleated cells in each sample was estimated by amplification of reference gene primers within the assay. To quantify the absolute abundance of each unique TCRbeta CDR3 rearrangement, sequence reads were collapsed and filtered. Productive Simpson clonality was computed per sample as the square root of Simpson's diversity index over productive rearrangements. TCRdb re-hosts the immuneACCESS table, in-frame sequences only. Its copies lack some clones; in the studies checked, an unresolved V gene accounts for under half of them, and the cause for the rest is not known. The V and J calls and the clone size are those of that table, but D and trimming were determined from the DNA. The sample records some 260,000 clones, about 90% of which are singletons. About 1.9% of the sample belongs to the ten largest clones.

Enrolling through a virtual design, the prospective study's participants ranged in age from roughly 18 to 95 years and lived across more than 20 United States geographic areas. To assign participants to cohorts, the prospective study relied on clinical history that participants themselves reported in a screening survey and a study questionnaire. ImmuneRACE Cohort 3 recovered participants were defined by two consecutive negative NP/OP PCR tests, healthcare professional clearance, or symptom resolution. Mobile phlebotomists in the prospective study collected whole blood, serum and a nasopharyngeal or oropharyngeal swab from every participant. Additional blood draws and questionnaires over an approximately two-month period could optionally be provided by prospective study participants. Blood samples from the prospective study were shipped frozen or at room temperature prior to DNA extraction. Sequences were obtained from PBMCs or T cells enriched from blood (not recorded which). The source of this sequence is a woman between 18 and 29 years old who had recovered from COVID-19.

The nucleotide sequence reads TGTGCCAGCAGCTTCCGGGGGAGCACAGATACGCAGTATTTT. It codes for CASSFRGSTDTQYF. Recombination connected TRBV5-5 to TRBJ2-3; the D segment could be TRBD2, given 6 matching bases. V gives up 2 bases and J gives up 0 bases, and the segment between their germline ends measures 7 bases. The CDR3 has 14 amino acids, counting the end cysteine and phenylalanine. Here the CDR3 DNA is all that survives: 42 bases in frame from base 1. CDR1 SGHKS and CDR2 YYEKEE are derived from the germline V gene (reference sequence). With all but the CDR3 taken from the reference TRBV5-5 and TRBJ2-3 genes, the full variable domain is: DAGVTQSPTHLIKTRGQQVTLRCSPISGHKSVSWYQQVLGQGPQFIFQYYEKEERGRGNFPDRFSARQFPNYSSELNVNALLLGDSALYLCASSFRGSTDTQYFGPGTRLTVL.